This T cell receptor beta chain stems from a study of beta chain features in type 1 diabetes. Study observations and caveats: There was a possibility that cDNA sequencing over-represented cells with high TCR expression. There was a moderate but significant shortening of TCRB CDR3s in all four CD4+ subsets of Type 1 diabetes patients.

In its sample, this clone was seen a few times. The antigen remains undetermined. At one end the junction does not follow the germline gene, possibly because of a read error. Expressed TCRB transcripts got sequenced, as all isolated RNA was reverse transcribed. The protocol was immunoSEQ multiplex PCR, while the TCRdb copy is restricted to in-frame clones and leaves out a portion. The sample includes under 900,000 clones, 15% to 20% of them seen just once. CDR3 length: 14 amino acids. The germline V gene has CDR1 MNHEY and CDR2 SMNVEV (reference sequence). Every donor provided one heparinised blood draw, which averaged approximately 100 mL. Sort purity for all populations was recorded as exceeding 98%.

The V call is TRBV27, the J call TRBJ2-7; TRBD1 agrees at 10 bases. The sequencing input was naive CD4+ T cells from blood. This sequence was found in a woman in her late teens or twenties in good health. CDR3 sequence reads: CASSLTGGSDEQYF. DNA for the CDR3: TGTGCCAGCAGTCTGACAGGGGGCTCCGACGAGCAGTACTTC.